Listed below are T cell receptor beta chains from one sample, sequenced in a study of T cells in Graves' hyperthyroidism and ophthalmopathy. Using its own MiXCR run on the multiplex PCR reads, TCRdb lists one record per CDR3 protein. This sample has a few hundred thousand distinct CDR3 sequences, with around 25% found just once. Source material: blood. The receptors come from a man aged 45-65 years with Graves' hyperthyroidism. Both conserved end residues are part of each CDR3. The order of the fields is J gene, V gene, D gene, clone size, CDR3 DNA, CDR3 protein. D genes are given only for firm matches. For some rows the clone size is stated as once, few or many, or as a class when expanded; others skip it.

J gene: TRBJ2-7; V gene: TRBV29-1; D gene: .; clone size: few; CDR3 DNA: TGCAGCGTTCGGACACCGAGCTCCTACGAGCAGTACTTC; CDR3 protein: CSVRTPSSYEQYF
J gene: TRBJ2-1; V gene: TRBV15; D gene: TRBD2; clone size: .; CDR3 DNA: TGTGCCACCAGCAGCTATAGCGGGACGGGATACAATGAGCAGTTCTTC; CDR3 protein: CATSSYSGTGYNEQFF
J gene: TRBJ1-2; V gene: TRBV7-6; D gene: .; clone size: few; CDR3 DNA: TGTGCCAGCAGCCCTACAGGGCCCTCCGGCTACACCTTC; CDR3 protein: CASSPTGPSGYTF
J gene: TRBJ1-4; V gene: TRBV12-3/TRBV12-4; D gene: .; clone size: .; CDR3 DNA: TGTGCCAGCACCCCTAGTTGGGGGTATGAAAAACTGTTTTTT; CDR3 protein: CASTPSWGYEKLFF
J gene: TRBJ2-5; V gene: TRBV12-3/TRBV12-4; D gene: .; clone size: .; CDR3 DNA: TGTGCCAGCAGTCTCGGGGGCCCGGGGACCCAGTACTTC; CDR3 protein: CASSLGGPGTQYF
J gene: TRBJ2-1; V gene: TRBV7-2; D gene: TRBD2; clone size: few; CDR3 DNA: TGTGCCAGCAGCCAAGATCGGCTAGCGGTCCCTAGCAATGAGCAGTTCTTC; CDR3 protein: CASSQDRLAVPSNEQFF
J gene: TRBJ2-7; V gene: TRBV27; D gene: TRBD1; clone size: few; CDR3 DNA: TGTGCCAGCAGTAGACAGGGGGCGACGTACGAGCAGTACTTC; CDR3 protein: CASSRQGATYEQYF
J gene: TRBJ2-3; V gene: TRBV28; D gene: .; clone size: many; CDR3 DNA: TGTGCCAGCAGCCAGCTGGGAACCGGAGGAGATTACACAGATACGCAGTATTTT; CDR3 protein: CASSQLGTGGDYTDTQYF
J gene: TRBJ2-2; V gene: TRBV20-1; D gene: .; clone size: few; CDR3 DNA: TGCAGTGCCTCTCTGCACACCGGGGAGCTGTTTTTT; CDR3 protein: CSASLHTGELFF
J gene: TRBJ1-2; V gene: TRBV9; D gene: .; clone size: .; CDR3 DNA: TGTGCCAGCAGCGTAGTGGCAGGCTATGGCTACACCTTC; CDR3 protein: CASSVVAGYGYTF
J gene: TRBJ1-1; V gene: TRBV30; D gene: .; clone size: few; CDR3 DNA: TGTGCCTGGAGGAGAGGGACGGGTAACACTGAAGCTTTCTTT; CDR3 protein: CAWRRGTGNTEAFF
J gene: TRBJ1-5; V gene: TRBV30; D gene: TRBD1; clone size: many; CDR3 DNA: TGTGCCTGGAGTACCACAGGGGGCAATCAGCCCCAGCATTTT; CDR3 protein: CAWSTTGGNQPQHF
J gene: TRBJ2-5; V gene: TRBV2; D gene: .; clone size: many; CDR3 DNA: TGTGCCAGCAGTGAAGGATTTTCTAGAGAAGAGACCCAGTACTTC; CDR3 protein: CASSEGFSREETQYF
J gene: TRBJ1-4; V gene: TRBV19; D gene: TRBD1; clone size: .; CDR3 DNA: TGTGCCACCACAGGGGACGAAAAACTGTTTTTT; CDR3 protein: CATTGDEKLFF
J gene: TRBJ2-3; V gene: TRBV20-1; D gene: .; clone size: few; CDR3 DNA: TGCAGTGCTCCCAACGGGGCGGACACAGATACGCAGTATTTT; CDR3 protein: CSAPNGADTDTQYF
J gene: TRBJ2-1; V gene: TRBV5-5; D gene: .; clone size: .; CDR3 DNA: TGTGCCAGCAGCTTAACGACGGTGTCTCCCTACAATGAGCAGTTCTTC; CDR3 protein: CASSLTTVSPYNEQFF
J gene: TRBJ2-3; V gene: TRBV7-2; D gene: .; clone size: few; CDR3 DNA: TGTGCCAGCAGCACACAGAGCACAGATACGCAGTATTTT; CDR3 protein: CASSTQSTDTQYF
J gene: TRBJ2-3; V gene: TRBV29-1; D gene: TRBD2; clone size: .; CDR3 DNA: TGCAGCGCCCGAATCCCCCTAGCGGCCACAGATACGCAGTATTTT; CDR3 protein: CSARIPLAATDTQYF
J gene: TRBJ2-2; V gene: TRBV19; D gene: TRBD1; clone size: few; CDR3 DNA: TGTGCCAGTAGTTCCCGACAGGGCCCTAGTTCCGGGGAGCTGTTTTTT; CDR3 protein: CASSSRQGPSSGELFF
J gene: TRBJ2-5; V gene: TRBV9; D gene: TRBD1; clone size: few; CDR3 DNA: TGTGCCAGCAGTGACGGACAGGGGGCAGGAGAGACCCAGTACTTC; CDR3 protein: CASSDGQGAGETQYF
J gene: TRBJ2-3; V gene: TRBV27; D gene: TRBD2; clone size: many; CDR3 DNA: TGTGCCAGCAGTTCCTGGGGACTAGCTGGATTCTCAGATACGCAGTATTTT; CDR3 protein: CASSSWGLAGFSDTQYF
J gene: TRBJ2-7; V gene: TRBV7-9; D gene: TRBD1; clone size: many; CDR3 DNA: TGTGCCAGCAGCTTTGGGACAGGGCCCTACGAGCAGTACTTC; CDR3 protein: CASSFGTGPYEQYF
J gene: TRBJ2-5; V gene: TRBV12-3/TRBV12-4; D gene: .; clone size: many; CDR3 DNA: TGTGCCAGCAGTTCGGGACAAGAAGAGACCCAGTACTTC; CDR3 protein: CASSSGQEETQYF
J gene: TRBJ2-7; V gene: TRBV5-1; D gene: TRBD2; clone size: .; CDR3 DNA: TGCGCCAGCAGCTTGGGGAGACTAGCGGACACATCAAGCTCCTACGAGCAGTACTTC; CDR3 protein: CASSLGRLADTSSSYEQYF
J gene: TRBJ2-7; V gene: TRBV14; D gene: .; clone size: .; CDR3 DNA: TGTGCCAGCAGCCAAGAGGACGAGCAGTACTTC; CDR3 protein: CASSQEDEQYF
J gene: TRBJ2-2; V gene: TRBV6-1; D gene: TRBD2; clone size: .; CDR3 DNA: TGTGCCCGCACGGTAGCGGGAGTGGGTACCGGGGAGCTGTTTTTT; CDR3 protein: CARTVAGVGTGELFF
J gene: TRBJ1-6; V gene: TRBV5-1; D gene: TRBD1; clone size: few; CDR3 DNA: TGCGCCAGCAACAAGGACAGGGGGGGTTCACCCCTCCACTTT; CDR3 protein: CASNKDRGGSPLHF
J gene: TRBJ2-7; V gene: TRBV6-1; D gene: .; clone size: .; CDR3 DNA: TGTGCCAGCAGTGAATCTTTCCAGTACGAGCAGTACTTC; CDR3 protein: CASSESFQYEQYF
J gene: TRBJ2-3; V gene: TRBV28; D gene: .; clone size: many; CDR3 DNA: TGTGCCAGCAGGTTAGGGGCTAGCACAGATACGCAGTATTTT; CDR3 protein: CASRLGASTDTQYF
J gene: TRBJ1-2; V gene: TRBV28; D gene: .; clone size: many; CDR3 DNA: TGTGCCAGCAGTTCCCCACAGGGTATTGGTGGCTACACCTTC; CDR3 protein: CASSSPQGIGGYTF
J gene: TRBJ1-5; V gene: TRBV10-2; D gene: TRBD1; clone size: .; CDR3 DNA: TGCGCCAGCAGTGAGTCATCCAGGACAGGGGGTCAGCCCCAGCATTTT; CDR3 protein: CASSESSRTGGQPQHF
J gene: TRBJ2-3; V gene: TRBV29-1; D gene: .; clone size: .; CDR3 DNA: TGCAGCGTCCAGCCAACCGCGACTCGGCAGGATACGCAGTATTTT; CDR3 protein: CSVQPTATRQDTQYF
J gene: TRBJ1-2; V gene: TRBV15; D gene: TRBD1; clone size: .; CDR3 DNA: TGTGCCACCAGCAGAGAAAGGACAGGGTACGATGGCTACACCTTC; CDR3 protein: CATSRERTGYDGYTF
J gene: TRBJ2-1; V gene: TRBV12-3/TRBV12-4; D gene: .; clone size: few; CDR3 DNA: TGTGCCAGCAGTGGCGGCGGTAGGGTGCAGTTCTTC; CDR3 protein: CASSGGGRVQFF
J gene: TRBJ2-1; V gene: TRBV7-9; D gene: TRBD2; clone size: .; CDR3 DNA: TGTGCCAGCAGCCTGGGACTAGCGCCCGTGAAGGATGAGCAGTTCTTC; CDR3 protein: CASSLGLAPVKDEQFF
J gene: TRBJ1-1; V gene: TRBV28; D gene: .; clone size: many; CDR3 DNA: TGTGCCAGCAGGTCCGGCCAGGGTGAAAGCACTGAAGCTTTCTTT; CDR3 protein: CASRSGQGESTEAFF
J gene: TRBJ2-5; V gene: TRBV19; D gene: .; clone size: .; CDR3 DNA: TGTGCCAGTAGTTTAGGGCTTGGTTCGGGGGTAGAGACCCAGTACTTC; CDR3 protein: CASSLGLGSGVETQYF
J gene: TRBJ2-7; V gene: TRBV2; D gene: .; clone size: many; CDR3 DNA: TGTGCCAGCAGAAGTAGGCCCTTCAAGCAGTACTTC; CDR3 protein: CASRSRPFKQYF
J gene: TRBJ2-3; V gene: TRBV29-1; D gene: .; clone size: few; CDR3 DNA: TGCAGCGTTGAAGACCTGGAGAGGGGGAGCACAGATACGCAGTATTTT; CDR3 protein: CSVEDLERGSTDTQYF
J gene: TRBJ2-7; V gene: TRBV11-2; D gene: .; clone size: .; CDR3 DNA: TGTGCCAGGCCCCCGGCGCCTCCCTACGAGCAGTACTTC; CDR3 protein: CARPPAPPYEQYF